Listed below are T cell receptor beta chains from one sample, sequenced in a study of CD8+CD57+ T cells in acquired aplastic anemia. MiXCR, run by TCRdb on the reads, gives a single entry per CDR3 protein. The sample yields around 200,000 distinct CDR3 sequences, about 53% seen once. Sequencing used sorted CD4+, CD8+, or CD8+CD57+ T cells (not recorded which) from PBMCs. The receptors come from a human donor in good health, serving as a control. The CDR3 runs from the conserved cysteine through the conserved F or W. Fields, in order: J gene, D gene, V gene, clone size, CDR3 protein, CDR3 DNA. A D gene is named only where the DNA matches it firmly. A row's size may be missing; if present it is once, few, many or a size class.

j_call: TRBJ1-3
d_call: .
v_call: TRBV7-6
clone_size: many
cdr3_aa: CASSLGVSGNTIYF
cdr3_nt: TGTGCCAGCAGCTTAGGGGTTTCTGGAAACACCATATATTTT

j_call: TRBJ2-1
d_call: TRBD2
v_call: TRBV2
clone_size: .
cdr3_aa: CASSDSRGGDEQFF
cdr3_nt: TGTGCCAGCAGTGATTCGCGGGGGGGCGATGAGCAGTTCTTC

j_call: TRBJ2-7
d_call: .
v_call: TRBV6-6
clone_size: .
cdr3_aa: CASSLDGIRSYEQYF
cdr3_nt: TGTGCCAGCAGTCTAGACGGAATACGCTCCTACGAGCAGTACTTC

j_call: TRBJ1-4
d_call: .
v_call: TRBV7-6
clone_size: once
cdr3_aa: CASSFTGNKEKLFF
cdr3_nt: TGTGCCAGCAGCTTCACAGGGAATAAGGAAAAACTGTTCTTT

j_call: TRBJ2-7
d_call: .
v_call: TRBV10-3
clone_size: .
cdr3_aa: CAIMTAGAYEQYF
cdr3_nt: TGTGCCATCATGACGGCAGGGGCCTACGAGCAATACTTC

j_call: TRBJ2-5
d_call: .
v_call: TRBV15
clone_size: .
cdr3_aa: CASTLGGYQETQYF
cdr3_nt: TGTGCCAGCACTCTTGGGGGGTACCAAGAGACCCAGTACTTC

j_call: TRBJ2-6
d_call: .
v_call: TRBV20-1
clone_size: .
cdr3_aa: CSAPNEDSGNSGANVLTF
cdr3_nt: TGCAGTGCTCCCAATGAGGACAGCGGCAACTCTGGGGCCAACGTCCTGACTTTC

j_call: TRBJ1-1
d_call: TRBD1
v_call: TRBV29-1
clone_size: once
cdr3_aa: CSGQGARDTEAFF
cdr3_nt: TGCAGCGGACAGGGGGCTAGGGACACTGAAGCTTTCTTT

j_call: TRBJ1-4
d_call: .
v_call: TRBV19
clone_size: .
cdr3_aa: CASGLQSTNEKPFF
cdr3_nt: TGTGCCAGTGGCCTCCAGTCAACTAATGAAAAACCGTTTTTT

j_call: TRBJ2-2
d_call: .
v_call: TRBV29-1
clone_size: many
cdr3_aa: CSVRGGGPVGELFF
cdr3_nt: TGCAGCGTGAGGGGGGGGGGCCCGGTCGGGGAGCTGTTTTTT

j_call: TRBJ2-2
d_call: .
v_call: TRBV6-1
clone_size: many
cdr3_aa: CASSVDWNTGELFF
cdr3_nt: TGTGCCAGCAGTGTGGACTGGAACACCGGGGAGCTGTTTTTT

j_call: TRBJ2-5
d_call: TRBD2
v_call: TRBV11-1
clone_size: many
cdr3_aa: CASSSSRAGIQETQYF
cdr3_nt: TGTGCCAGCAGCTCCAGCCGAGCGGGGATCCAAGAGACCCAGTACTTC

j_call: TRBJ2-7
d_call: .
v_call: TRBV7-9
clone_size: .
cdr3_aa: CASSLEGGGAANEQYF
cdr3_nt: TGTGCCAGCAGCTTGGAAGGAGGGGGGGCGGCCAACGAGCAGTACTTC

j_call: TRBJ2-7
d_call: TRBD1
v_call: TRBV10-3
clone_size: .
cdr3_aa: CAISDWDRYYEQYF
cdr3_nt: TGTGCCATCAGTGACTGGGACAGGTACTACGAGCAGTACTTC

j_call: TRBJ2-1
d_call: TRBD2
v_call: TRBV15
clone_size: .
cdr3_aa: CATSSGTGTSRDNEQFF
cdr3_nt: TGTGCCACCAGCTCAGGTACCGGGACTAGCCGCGACAATGAGCAGTTCTTC

j_call: TRBJ2-3
d_call: TRBD2
v_call: TRBV20-1
clone_size: once
cdr3_aa: CSARLAGEGDTQYF
cdr3_nt: TGCAGTGCCAGACTAGCGGGAGAGGGGGATACGCAGTATTTT

j_call: TRBJ1-5
d_call: .
v_call: TRBV6-5
clone_size: many
cdr3_aa: CASSYRAGGNQPQHF
cdr3_nt: TGTGCCAGCAGCTACCGTGCTGGGGGCAATCAGCCCCAGCATTTT

j_call: TRBJ1-2
d_call: TRBD1
v_call: TRBV5-1
clone_size: .
cdr3_aa: CASSLVQGAEGYTF
cdr3_nt: TGCGCCAGCAGCTTGGTGCAGGGGGCGGAAGGCTACACCTTC

j_call: TRBJ1-2
d_call: .
v_call: TRBV7-2
clone_size: many
cdr3_aa: CASSLVQSNYGYTF
cdr3_nt: TGTGCCAGCAGCTTAGTACAATCTAACTATGGCTACACCTTC

j_call: TRBJ1-1
d_call: .
v_call: TRBV20-1
clone_size: .
cdr3_aa: CSARRGVDTEAFF
cdr3_nt: TGCAGTGCTAGACGGGGGGTCGACACTGAAGCTTTCTTT

j_call: TRBJ2-5
d_call: TRBD1
v_call: TRBV9
clone_size: .
cdr3_aa: CASSRTGAKTQYF
cdr3_nt: TGTGCCAGCAGCCGGACAGGGGCAAAGACCCAGTACTTC

j_call: TRBJ2-5
d_call: .
v_call: TRBV18
clone_size: .
cdr3_aa: CASSTTQETQYF
cdr3_nt: TGTGCCAGCTCAACGACTCAAGAGACCCAGTACTTC

j_call: TRBJ2-4
d_call: TRBD1
v_call: TRBV28
clone_size: .
cdr3_aa: CASSLWAGGDENIQYF
cdr3_nt: TGTGCCAGCAGTTTATGGGCAGGGGGTGACGAAAACATTCAGTACTTC

j_call: TRBJ2-1
d_call: .
v_call: TRBV20-1
clone_size: .
cdr3_aa: CSASIGDSSYNEQFF
cdr3_nt: TGCAGTGCTAGCATCGGGGATAGCTCCTACAATGAGCAGTTCTTC

j_call: TRBJ1-4
d_call: TRBD1
v_call: TRBV3-1
clone_size: many
cdr3_aa: CASSPRGGDEQLFF
cdr3_nt: TGTGCCAGCAGCCCCAGGGGGGGAGACGAACAACTGTTTTTT

j_call: TRBJ1-1
d_call: .
v_call: TRBV7-3
clone_size: many
cdr3_aa: CASSFSGSTEAFF
cdr3_nt: TGTGCCAGCAGCTTTAGCGGGAGCACTGAAGCTTTCTTT

j_call: TRBJ2-3
d_call: TRBD2
v_call: TRBV11-3
clone_size: many
cdr3_aa: CASSPGLAGISTDTQYF
cdr3_nt: TGTGCCAGCAGCCCGGGACTAGCGGGCATTAGCACAGATACGCAGTATTTT

j_call: TRBJ2-2
d_call: TRBD2
v_call: TRBV10-3
clone_size: many
cdr3_aa: CAISEPKGRGGQGELFF
cdr3_nt: TGTGCCATCAGTGAGCCGAAAGGGCGGGGGGGCCAGGGGGAGCTGTTTTTT

j_call: TRBJ2-1
d_call: TRBD2
v_call: TRBV6-1
clone_size: .
cdr3_aa: CASSEDPSGSYSEQFF
cdr3_nt: TGTGCCAGCAGTGAAGACCCTAGCGGGAGTTACAGTGAGCAGTTCTTC

j_call: TRBJ1-2
d_call: .
v_call: TRBV19
clone_size: .
cdr3_aa: CASSRDRMNGYTF
cdr3_nt: TGTGCCAGTAGTCGCGACAGGATGAATGGCTACACCTTC

j_call: TRBJ1-6
d_call: .
v_call: TRBV9
clone_size: few
cdr3_aa: CASSVTGNSNSPLHF
cdr3_nt: TGTGCCAGCAGCGTGACAGGAAATAGTAATTCACCCCTCCACTTT

j_call: TRBJ2-1
d_call: .
v_call: TRBV20-1
clone_size: .
cdr3_aa: CSAYRGGRVEQFF
cdr3_nt: TGCAGTGCCTACAGGGGGGGGAGGGTGGAGCAGTTCTTC

j_call: TRBJ2-7
d_call: TRBD2
v_call: TRBV20-1
clone_size: few
cdr3_aa: CSARDSSASGGRRAYEQYF
cdr3_nt: TGCAGTGCTAGAGATTCATCTGCTAGCGGGGGCCGAAGAGCCTACGAGCAGTACTTC

j_call: TRBJ2-7
d_call: TRBD1
v_call: TRBV10-2
clone_size: once
cdr3_aa: CASNAATGGSYEQYF
cdr3_nt: TGCGCCAGCAACGCCGCGACAGGGGGTTCCTACGAGCAGTACTTC

j_call: TRBJ2-3
d_call: TRBD2
v_call: TRBV2
clone_size: .
cdr3_aa: CASSQTSGGETADTQYF
cdr3_nt: TGTGCCAGCAGTCAAACTAGCGGGGGGGAAACAGCAGATACGCAGTATTTT

j_call: TRBJ1-2
d_call: .
v_call: TRBV10-3
clone_size: .
cdr3_aa: CAISDYTGGAEGYTF
cdr3_nt: TGTGCCATCAGTGACTACACAGGAGGGGCGGAAGGCTACACCTTC

j_call: TRBJ2-2
d_call: .
v_call: TRBV5-1
clone_size: .
cdr3_aa: CASSTGQSTGELFF
cdr3_nt: TGCGCCAGCAGCACCGGACAGAGCACCGGGGAGCTGTTTTTT

j_call: TRBJ1-1
d_call: TRBD1
v_call: TRBV19
clone_size: .
cdr3_aa: CASRRDRGLTEAFF
cdr3_nt: TGTGCCAGTAGACGGGACAGGGGCCTCACTGAAGCTTTCTTT

j_call: TRBJ1-4
d_call: .
v_call: TRBV7-9
clone_size: .
cdr3_aa: CASSQQGPNEKLFF
cdr3_nt: TGTGCCAGCAGCCAACAGGGACCTAATGAAAAACTGTTTTTT

j_call: TRBJ1-3
d_call: .
v_call: TRBV10-2
clone_size: few
cdr3_aa: CASIDFEAGNTIYF
cdr3_nt: TGCGCCAGCATAGACTTTGAAGCTGGAAACACCATATATTTT

j_call: TRBJ1-1
d_call: TRBD1
v_call: TRBV7-9
clone_size: many
cdr3_aa: CASSVPDRSIGTEAFF
cdr3_nt: TGTGCCAGCAGCGTGCCGGACAGGAGTATAGGGACTGAAGCTTTCTTT

j_call: TRBJ1-2
d_call: .
v_call: TRBV10-3
clone_size: .
cdr3_aa: CAIGGEGPTF
cdr3_nt: TGTGCCATCGGAGGGGAGGGCCCCACCTTC

j_call: TRBJ2-7
d_call: .
v_call: TRBV10-3
clone_size: .
cdr3_aa: CAISETQSSYEQYF
cdr3_nt: TGTGCCATCAGTGAGACACAGAGCTCCTACGAGCAGTACTTC

j_call: TRBJ1-1
d_call: .
v_call: TRBV12-3/TRBV12-4
clone_size: many
cdr3_aa: CASSPSGAGGSEAFF
cdr3_nt: TGTGCCAGCAGCCCCAGTGGGGCCGGGGGCTCTGAAGCTTTCTTT

j_call: TRBJ1-4
d_call: .
v_call: TRBV27
clone_size: many
cdr3_aa: CASRDMREKLFF
cdr3_nt: TGTGCCAGCCGGGACATGAGGGAAAAACTGTTTTTT

j_call: TRBJ1-2
d_call: .
v_call: TRBV2
clone_size: .
cdr3_aa: CASSEGWTGYGYTF
cdr3_nt: TGTGCCAGCAGTGAAGGTTGGACGGGCTATGGCTACACCTTC

j_call: TRBJ1-5
d_call: .
v_call: TRBV7-2
clone_size: many
cdr3_aa: CASSLVGDQPQHF
cdr3_nt: TGTGCCAGCAGCTTAGTGGGGGACCAGCCCCAGCATTTT

j_call: TRBJ2-7
d_call: .
v_call: TRBV11-3
clone_size: .
cdr3_aa: CATKGGGGGYEQYF
cdr3_nt: TGTGCCACCAAGGGGGGGGGGGGGGGGTACGAGCAGTACTTC

j_call: TRBJ2-7
d_call: TRBD2
v_call: TRBV10-3
clone_size: .
cdr3_aa: CAISGQTSGGAMQDF
cdr3_nt: TGTGCCATCAGTGGTCAGACTAGCGGGGGGGCCATGCAAGACTTC

j_call: TRBJ2-5
d_call: .
v_call: TRBV29-1
clone_size: many
cdr3_aa: CSVTTGSSPRVQETQYF
cdr3_nt: TGCAGCGTTACGACAGGAAGTTCCCCGAGAGTACAAGAGACCCAGTACTTC

j_call: TRBJ2-5
d_call: TRBD1
v_call: TRBV4-1
clone_size: many
cdr3_aa: CASSLPGQSQETQYF
cdr3_nt: TGCGCCAGCAGTCTTCCGGGACAGTCACAAGAGACCCAGTACTTC